Described below is a single T cell receptor (beta chain) sequence and its context. This sample is part of a study of blood T cell repertoires in COVID-19. Authors' data handling: Reference gene primer amplification yielded estimated nucleated cell counts. Profiled with immunoSEQ multiplex PCR; TCRdb holds only in-frame clones, not every one. V, J and clone size were drawn from that table, and D and trimming were deduced from the DNA. Of 250,000 to 300,000 clones listed, about 93% are singletons. The CDR3 extends over 10 amino acids. Trimming shortened V by 5 bases and J by 8 bases, and 4 bases separated the two germline ends. Germline V gives CDR1 MDHEN, CDR2 SYDVKM. Cohort 3 recovery required two negative PCRs, clearance, or symptom resolution.

The rearrangement joins TRBV28 to TRBJ2-1, with unresolved D. The sample comprised PBMCs or T cells enriched from blood (not recorded which). The source is a woman aged 25 to 39 who had recovered from COVID-19. The CDR3 loop is CASSEDEQFF. The CDR3 DNA is TGTGCCAGCAGTGAGGATGAGCAGTTCTTC.